Listed below are T cell receptor beta chains from one sample, sequenced in a study of cytomegalovirus exposure and HLA in healthy donors. TCRdb keeps only in-frame clones here, not all; method: immunoSEQ multiplex PCR. This table has about 140,000 clones, about 86% appearing once. Sequencing was carried out using PBMCs. These receptors were obtained from a man in his forties in good health and CMV-seropositive. Each CDR3 is given with its conserved first and last residue. A D gene is named only where the DNA matches it firmly. Where a row states a size, it is once, few, many or the class of an expanded clone; other rows omit it.

clone_size j_call v_call d_call cdr3_nt cdr3_aa
NA TRBJ1-2 TRBV6-1 TRBD1 TGTGCCAGCAGTGAAAGAACGCAGGGGGCCCGGAGGACCTACACCTTC CASSERTQGARRTYTF
few TRBJ1-2 TRBV6-5 TRBD1 TGTGCCAGCAGTGGACAGGAACACTATGGCTACACCTTC CASSGQEHYGYTF
NA TRBJ1-5 TRBV6-1 TRBD1 TGTGCCAGCAGTCCCGACAGGGGAGTCAATCAGCCCCAGCATTTT CASSPDRGVNQPQHF
NA TRBJ1-6 TRBV30 NA TGTGCCTGGAGTTCCGACAGCTCAAATTCACCCCTCCACTTT CAWSSDSSNSPLHF
NA TRBJ2-6 TRBV5-1 TRBD1 TGCGCCAGCAAACCGACTAGGACAGGGGTGGCCAACGTCCTGACTTTC CASKPTRTGVANVLTF
NA TRBJ2-3 TRBV5-8 NA TGTGCCAGCAGCTCCGGGATTCCTACGCAGTATTTT CASSSGIPTQYF
NA TRBJ1-1 TRBV5-1 NA TGCGCCAGCAGCTTACCAGACACTGAAGCTTTCTTT CASSLPDTEAFF
NA TRBJ2-3 TRBV4-1 NA TGCGCCAGCAGCCCAGCGGGTAGCGGTAGCACAGATACGCAGTATTTT CASSPAGSGSTDTQYF
NA TRBJ1-4 TRBV5-6 NA TGTGCCAGCAGCTTTTCAGGTGGGCATGAAAAACTGTTTTTT CASSFSGGHEKLFF
NA TRBJ1-1 TRBV5-1 TRBD1 TGCGCCAGCAATTTTGGGGTCAGGGGGCGTCGGAACACTGAAGCTTTCTTT CASNFGVRGRRNTEAFF
NA TRBJ2-2 TRBV19 TRBD2 TGTGCCAGTAGCCCCACGGGGGGGCGTGGCACCGGGGAGCTGTTTTTT CASSPTGGRGTGELFF
NA TRBJ1-2 TRBV4-1 NA TGCGCCAGCAGCCATGGGGACTTGGGCTATGGCTACACCTTC CASSHGDLGYGYTF
NA TRBJ2-7 TRBV30 TRBD1 TGTGCCTGGAGTCCCGGGACAGCACAGCAGTACTTC CAWSPGTAQQYF
NA TRBJ2-7 TRBV27 NA TGTGCCAGCAGTTTCAGGGCAGGGGGGAGGTACGAGCAGTACTTC CASSFRAGGRYEQYF
NA TRBJ2-2 TRBV5-1 NA TGCGCCAGCAGCTTGGAGGGGTATAACACCGGGGAGCTGTTTTTT CASSLEGYNTGELFF
NA TRBJ2-7 TRBV7-2 TRBD1 TGTGCCTCAAGAACAGGGGGCGCTGGGAAAAACGAGCAGTACTTC CASRTGGAGKNEQYF
NA TRBJ2-3 TRBV11-2 NA TGTGCCAGCAGCTTAGACTTCCAACCCACAGGGGATACGCAGTATTTT CASSLDFQPTGDTQYF
NA TRBJ2-3 TRBV5-1 TRBD2 TGCGCCAGCAGCTTAGAACTAGCGCAGAGCACAGATACGCAGTATTTT CASSLELAQSTDTQYF
NA TRBJ2-3 TRBV6-1 NA TGTGCCTCCAGGTGGGATACGCAGTATTTT CASRWDTQYF
NA TRBJ2-1 TRBV5-1 NA TGCGCCAGCAGCTTGGCCCCCCAGGGAAGGAGAAGGAATGAGCAGTTCTTC CASSLAPQGRRRNEQFF
NA TRBJ1-5 TRBV2 TRBD1 TGTGCCAGCAGGATGGGGACAGCAAATCAGCCCCAGCATTTT CASRMGTANQPQHF
few TRBJ1-2 TRBV7-9 NA TGTGCCAGCAGCTCCGGCGCCAGAACGGGAATCTACACCTTC CASSSGARTGIYTF
NA TRBJ1-5 TRBV6-6 NA TGTGCCAGCAGTTACCCCGGGGGCAATCAGCCCCAGCATTTT CASSYPGGNQPQHF
NA TRBJ1-2 TRBV5-8 TRBD1 TGTGCCAGCAGCTTGACAGGGGACTATGGCTACACCTTC CASSLTGDYGYTF
once TRBJ1-2 TRBV9 NA TGTGCCAGCAGCCAGGTCACAGGCAGCTATGGCTACACCTTC CASSQVTGSYGYTF